This entry describes one TCR beta chain. This record comes from a study of blood T cell repertoires in COVID-19. This table comes from immunoSEQ multiplex PCR, and its TCRdb copy is limited to in-frame clones, with some not included. The data show 270,000 or so clones, 86% seen once. The TCR was taken from a young woman with active or convalescent COVID-19. Material for sequencing was peripheral blood.

The CDR3 region has the DNA TGTGCCAGCAGCTCCCCGCGGGGGACAAATAACTATGGCTACACCTTC. It codes for CASSSPRGTNNYGYTF. The V and J genes are TRBV28 and TRBJ1-2; D is perhaps TRBD1 (6 bases). Germline-derived CDR1 and CDR2 are MDHEN and SYDVKM. V was shortened by 6 bases and J by 1 base, with 18 bases between the two germline ends. The CDR3 is 16 amino acids.